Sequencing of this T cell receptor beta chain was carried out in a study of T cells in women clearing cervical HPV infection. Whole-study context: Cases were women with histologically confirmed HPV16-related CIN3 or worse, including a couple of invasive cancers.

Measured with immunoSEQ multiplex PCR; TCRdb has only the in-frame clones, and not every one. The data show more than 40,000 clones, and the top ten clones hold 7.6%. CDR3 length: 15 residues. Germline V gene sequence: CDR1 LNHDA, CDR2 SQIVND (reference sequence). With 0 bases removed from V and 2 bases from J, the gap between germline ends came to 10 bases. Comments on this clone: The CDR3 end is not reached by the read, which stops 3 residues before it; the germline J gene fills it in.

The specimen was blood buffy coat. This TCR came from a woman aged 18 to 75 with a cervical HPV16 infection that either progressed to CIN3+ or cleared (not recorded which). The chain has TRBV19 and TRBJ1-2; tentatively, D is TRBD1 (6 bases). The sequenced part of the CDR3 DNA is TGTGCCAGTAGTATAGATGGGACACAAAACTATGGC. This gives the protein CASSIDGTQNYG. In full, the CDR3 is CASSIDGTQNYGYTF.